The 25 T cell receptor beta chains below come from one sample, sequenced in a study of CD8 T cells in Susac syndrome. Random hexamers primed reverse transcription of about 0.45 to 1 ug RNA. TCRdb fed the immunoSEQ multiplex PCR reads into MiXCR, producing one record per CDR3 protein. The sample holds approximately 130,000 distinct CDR3 sequences, 90% to 95% seen once. The sequencing sample was made of CD4+ T cells from PBMCs. These receptors originate from a human donor in good health.

This sequence joins TRBV2 and TRBJ1-5; D gene uncertain. Germline lookup yields CDR1 SNHLY and CDR2 FYNNEI. Trimming removed 3 bases from V and 0 bases from J, with 6 bases in between. The CDR3 sequence is 14 residues long. The DNA of the CDR3 is TGTGCCAGCAGTGACAGAAGTAGCAATCAGCCCCAGCATTTT. As protein: CASSDRSSNQPQHF.

The chain is built from TRBV6-1 and TRBJ2-3; possibly TRBD1 or TRBD2 for D (5 bases each). V dropped 2 bases and J dropped 12 bases, with 9 bases sitting between them. Per germline, CDR1 MNHNS and CDR2 SASEGT. The CDR3 is 11 amino acids. CDR3 in DNA: TGTGCCAGCAGTGAAAAGGGGAGTCAGTATTTT. It translates to CASSEKGSQYF.

This clonotype was picked up one time. The J gene is TRBJ1-2, the V gene TRBV5-1; D is uncertain. V was shortened by 3 bases and J by 11 bases, with 23 bases between the two germline ends. Germline V gene sequence: CDR1 SGHRS, CDR2 YFSETQ. This CDR3 region has 15 residues. The CDR3 coding sequence is TGCGCCAGCAGCTCCGGACCCAGCAACCCAACTGGTTACACCTTC. Protein: CASSSGPSNPTGYTF.

The CDR3 DNA is TGTGCCAGCAGCCCCTTGCGCAATGAGCAGTTCTTC. Translated, it gives CASSPLRNEQFF. The chain has TRBV27 and TRBJ2-1; D uncertain. CDR1 and CDR2 (germline): MNHEY, SMNVEV (reference sequence). V lost 6 bases and J 6 bases, leaving 9 bases between the germline ends. CDR3 length: 12 amino acids.

The table lists this clonotype with a few counts. This chain uses TRBV23-1 with TRBJ2-7; D possibly uses TRBD1 or TRBD2 (5 bases each). TRBV23-1 is annotated as an ORF whose role is uncertain. V lost 0 bases and J 0 bases, leaving 15 bases between the germline ends. This CDR3 comprises 17 residues. Here the CDR3 reads CASSQSTSAGTSYEQYF. In DNA form, the CDR3 reads TGCGCCAGCAGTCAATCAACGTCTGCAGGGACCTCCTACGAGCAGTACTTC.

CDR3 residues: CASSRSGQSTDTQYF. CDR3 DNA sequence: TGTGCCAGCAGCAGATCGGGACAGAGCACAGATACGCAGTATTTT. The V call is TRBV9, the J call TRBJ2-3; TRBD1 aligns across 7 bases. Germline assignment: CDR1 SGDLS and CDR2 YYNGEE. The CDR3 has 15 residues. Trimming took 4 bases from V and 0 from J; bases not matched to a gene: 5.

The chain has TRBV6-6 and TRBJ1-3; 8 bases map to TRBD1. The CDR3 contains 16 residues. V trimming: 5 bases; J trimming: 1 base; junction bases outside the gene matches: 7. In germline, CDR1 is MNHNY, CDR2 SVGAGI (reference sequence). For the CDR3, the DNA is TGTGCCAGCAGTCCGGGACAGGAGCGTTCTGGAAACACCATATATTTT. Translating gives CASSPGQERSGNTIYF.

This chain joins TRBV5-1 and TRBJ1-1; 7 bases are a match to TRBD1. This CDR3 region has 15 residues. The trim removed 5 bases at V and 1 base at J, leaving 8 bases unmatched. Germline CDR1 and CDR2: SGHRS and YFSETQ. The chain's CDR3 is CASSSGQAENTEAFF. The DNA of the CDR3 is TGCGCCAGCAGTTCAGGACAGGCTGAGAACACTGAAGCTTTCTTT.

The chain carries TRBV7-9 and TRBJ1-2, with D hard to call. The germline gives CDR1 SEHNR, CDR2 FQNEAQ (reference sequence). The CDR3 consists of 14 residues. V was pared by 1 base and J by 1 base, with 7 bases between. The CDR3 nucleotides are TGTGCCAGCAGCTTAGTGGCCAGTAACTATGGCTACACCTTC. Translated, it gives CASSLVASNYGYTF. Using reference TRBV7-9 and TRBJ1-2 for the parts outside the CDR3, the full variable domain is DTGVSQNPRHKITKRGQNVTFRCDPISEHNRLYWYRQTLGQGPEFLTYFQNEAQLEKSRLLSDRFSAERPKGSFSTLEIQRTEQGDSAMYLCASSLVASNYGYTFGSGTRLTVV.

The chain combines TRBV13 with TRBJ2-7; 9 bases line up with TRBD1. J gave up 2 bases and V 3 bases, and 2 bases lay outside the gene matches. Germline assignment: CDR1 PRHDT and CDR2 FYEKMQ (reference sequence). The CDR3 covers 14 residues. CDR3 loop: CASSLRQGAYEQYF. As DNA, the CDR3 is TGTGCCAGCAGCTTGAGACAGGGGGCCTACGAGCAGTACTTC.

This CDR3 is CSARVGPSYNEQFF. For the CDR3, the DNA is TGCAGTGCTAGAGTGGGACCTTCATACAATGAGCAGTTCTTC. The chain combines TRBV20-1 with TRBJ2-1, with D perhaps TRBD1 or TRBD2 (5 bases each). V was clipped by 1 base and J by 4 bases, with 11 bases between them. The germline V gene encodes CDR1 DFQATT and CDR2 SNEGSKA (reference sequence). CDR3 length equals 14 residues.

The chain carries TRBV30 and TRBJ1-2; no clear D. Germline assignment: CDR1 GTSNPN and CDR2 SVGIG (reference sequence). V gave up 0 bases and J gave up 3 bases, with 8 bases separating them. The CDR3 runs to 13 residues. CDR3 residues: CAWSVRADYGYTF. CDR3 in DNA: TGTGCCTGGAGTGTACGGGCAGACTATGGCTACACCTTC. Together with reference TRBV30 and TRBJ1-2, the CDR3 gives the full variable domain: SQTIHQWPATLVQPVGSPLSLECTVEGTSNPNLYWYRQAAGRGLQLLFYSVGIGQISSEVPQNLSASRPQDRQFILSSKKLLLSDSGFYLCAWSVRADYGYTFGSGTRLTVV.

The chain carries TRBV6-2 or TRBV6-3 and TRBJ2-3, with TRBD1 matching 8 bases. The germline V gene encodes CDR1 MNHEY and CDR2 SVGEGT. The J segment lost 7 bases and the V segment lost 4 bases, leaving 7 bases of the junction unmatched. CDR3 size: 14 residues. CDR3 in DNA: TGTGCCAGCAGTTCTAACGGACAGGGCCATACGCAGTATTTT. Translated: CASSSNGQGHTQYF.

This chain joins TRBV30 and TRBJ1-1, with D possibly TRBD1 on 6 matching bases. CDR1 is GTSNPN, CDR2 SVGIG, per germline (reference sequence). This CDR3 has 14 amino acids. Trimming removed 0 bases from V and 1 base from J, with 9 bases in between. Written as DNA, the CDR3 is TGTGCCTGGAGTGTCAGGGGACGGAACACTGAAGCTTTCTTT. It codes for CAWSVRGRNTEAFF.

J is TRBJ2-3 and V is TRBV7-6, with D possibly matching TRBD1 (6 bases). The length of the CDR3 is 17 residues. V was cut by 3 bases and J by 1 base, with 17 bases left in between. Per the germline V gene, CDR1 is SGHVS and CDR2 is FNYEAQ. This chain's CDR3 is CASSFPRGSAGTDTQYF. The CDR3 nucleotides read TGTGCCAGCAGCTTCCCAAGGGGGAGCGCAGGCACAGATACGCAGTATTTT.

The chain combines TRBV4-2 with TRBJ2-3; 14 nucleotides line up with TRBD2. The germline V gene encodes CDR1 LGHNA and CDR2 YNFKEQ. Trimming cost V 4 bases and J 4 bases; bases outside gene matches: 13. The CDR3 is 19 residues long. For the CDR3, the DNA is TGTGCCAGCAGCCCGGCGAATTTAATGACTAGCGGGAGGGCAGATACGCAGTATTTT. Translation gives CASSPANLMTSGRADTQYF.

The sample holds a few counts of this clonotype. The chain has TRBV2 and TRBJ2-5, with D hard to call. V lost 1 base, J lost 4 bases, and 4 bases lay in between. The CDR3 covers 12 residues. From germline, CDR1 is SNHLY and CDR2 FYNNEI. CDR3 DNA: TGTGCCAGCAGTGAAGAGAGAGAGACCCAGTACTTC. Amino acids: CASSEERETQYF.

This sequence joins TRBV7-2 and TRBJ2-2; D remains unclear. CDR1 SGHTA and CDR2 FQGNSA come from the germline V gene. With 0 bases removed from V and 5 bases from J, the gap between germline ends came to 4 bases. This CDR3 is built from 13 residues. Here the CDR3 reads CASSLARTGELFF. CDR3 sequence (DNA): TGTGCCAGCAGCTTAGCAAGGACCGGGGAGCTGTTTTTT.

This chain joins TRBV3-1 and TRBJ2-1, with D possibly called TRBD1 or TRBD2 (6 bases each). Germline assignment: CDR1 LGHDT and CDR2 YNNKEL (reference sequence). This CDR3 comprises 14 residues. Trimming shortened V by 1 base and J by 8 bases, and 12 bases separated the two germline ends. CDR3 amino acids: CASSQATGADEQFF. For the CDR3, the DNA is TGTGCCAGCAGCCAAGCTACGGGGGCTGATGAGCAGTTCTTC.

CDR3 amino acids: CASSPGAVMDEQYF. CDR3 nucleotide sequence: TGTGCCAGCTCACCAGGCGCAGTGATGGACGAGCAGTACTTC. This rearrangement joins TRBV18 to TRBJ2-7; D gene unclear. Germline CDR1 is KGHSH and CDR2 is LQKENI. There are 14 residues in the CDR3. The ends were cut back, 2 bases at V and 5 bases at J, with 13 bases in the middle. The full variable domain, completed using reference TRBV18 and TRBJ2-7, is NAGVMQNPRHLVRRRGQEARLRCSPMKGHSHVYWYRQLPEEGLKFMVYLQKENIIDESGMPKERFSAEFPKEGPSILRIQQVVRGDSAAYFCASSPGAVMDEQYFGPGTRLTVT.

The chain links TRBV20-1 to TRBJ1-5; 9 nucleotides match TRBD1. This CDR3 comprises 18 residues. The germline V gene has CDR1 DFQATT and CDR2 SNEGSKA (reference sequence). Unmatched junction bases numbered 15, after V lost 6 bases and J lost 0 bases. The CDR3 nucleotides read TGCAGTGCCATTCCGGGACAGGGTAACCGTTATAGCAATCAGCCCCAGCATTTT. Protein sequence: CSAIPGQGNRYSNQPQHF.

As DNA, the CDR3 is TGTGCCAGCAGTAAAACAGGGAGTTCTGCCTCCGAGCAGTACTTC. Translated, it gives CASSKTGSSASEQYF. V and J are TRBV27 and TRBJ2-7; possibly TRBD1 for D (6 bases). The CDR3 has 15 residues. Germline-derived CDR1 and CDR2 are MNHEY and SMNVEV (reference sequence). Trimming took 5 bases from V and 6 from J, leaving 20 bases between them.

The rearrangement joins TRBV28 to TRBJ1-5; D is uncertain. Between the trimmed V and J ends, which lost 6 bases and 7 bases, there was a span of 10 bases. This CDR3 is built from 12 residues. Germline V CDR1 and CDR2: MDHEN, SYDVKM. The CDR3, as DNA: TGTGCCAGCAGATACAGTCTCCAGCCCCAGCATTTT. This codes for CASRYSLQPQHF.

The genes are TRBV19 and TRBJ1-6, with a possible D match to TRBD1 (5 bases). The germline CDR1 and CDR2 sequences are LNHDA and SQIVND (reference sequence). The CDR3 loop spans 13 amino acids. V was trimmed by 4 bases and J by 7 bases, leaving 8 bases between them. The CDR3 DNA sequence: TGTGCCAGTAGTAGGGACGTAAATTCACCCCTCCACTTT. Protein product: CASSRDVNSPLHF.

The V call is TRBV29-1, the J call TRBJ1-5; D not certain. CDR1 is SQVTM and CDR2 is ANQGSEA in the germline V gene. Trimming left V 0 bases short and J 7 bases short, with 10 bases between. The CDR3 has 13 residues. CDR3 DNA sequence: TGCAGCGTTGAAGACCAAGTAGGGCAGCCCCAGCATTTT. It is translated as CSVEDQVGQPQHF.